This T cell receptor (beta chain) stems from a study of radiotherapy plus CTLA-4 blockade in lung cancer. Germline loops: CDR1 SGHAT, CDR2 FQNNGV. CDR3 length equals 17 residues. Trimming removed 1 base from V and 8 bases from J; junction bases left unmatched: 9. Data came from immunoSEQ multiplex PCR; TCRdb stores just in-frame clones and leaves some out. The table lists 75,000 to 100,000 clones, 88% of them singletons. With ipilimumab providing CTLA-4 blockade, focal radiation was administered to patients who had chemo-refractory metastatic non-small-cell lung cancer. This TCR was recovered from a human donor with non-small cell lung cancer that progressed on radiotherapy plus ipilimumab. V usage is TRBV11-2 and J usage is TRBJ2-1, with TRBD2 matching 12 bases. Material: peripheral blood, obtained from a patient treated with radiotherapy plus ipilimumab. In DNA form, the CDR3 reads TGTGCCAGCAGCTTAGTATCGACTAGCGGGAGCCGTTATGAGCAGTTCTTC. Amino acid sequence: CASSLVSTSGSRYEQFF.